One sample yielded the 26 T cell receptor beta chains listed below, sequenced in a study of vaccination effects on CD4 cells after COVID-19. No cognate antigen is known for these TCRs. It was after more than nine days of culture that CD4+ T cells were isolated. Data came from immunoSEQ multiplex PCR; TCRdb stores just in-frame clones and leaves some out. The sample has around 45,000 clones; about 76% are singletons. This material consisted of CD4+ T cells from PBMCs cultured without peptide, taken before COVID-19 vaccination. The receptors originated from a human donor who had a prior SARS-CoV-2 infection.

Details on this clone: One junction end does not reproduce the germline sequence, and a read error may be involved. The chain joins TRBV7-7 to TRBJ2-2; 10 nucleotides align to TRBD1. CDR1 is SSHAT and CDR2 is FNYEAQ in the germline V gene (reference sequence). The CDR3 runs 16 residues. The CDR3 DNA reads TGTGCTAGCAGCCAGACAGGGGGCGGCGACACCGGGGAGCTGTTTTTT. This sequence encodes CASSQTGGGDTGELFF.

The chain recombines TRBV5-1 with TRBJ2-6; D remains ambiguous. Per the germline V gene, CDR1 is SGHRS and CDR2 is YFSETQ. The CDR3 extends over 13 amino acids. Deletions cut 3 bases from V and 6 bases from J, with 7 bases between. CDR3: CASSYESANVLTF. DNA of the CDR3: TGCGCCAGCAGCTACGAGTCGGCCAACGTCCTGACTTTC.

V is TRBV6-5 and J is TRBJ1-1, with 11 bases aligning to TRBD1. The V segment lost 2 bases and the J segment 2 bases; nucleotides outside the gene matches: 1. The germline gives CDR1 MNHEY, CDR2 SVGAGI. This CDR3 is built from 15 residues. The CDR3 coding sequence is TGTGCCAGCAGTTACGGGACAGGGGGAAACACTGAAGCTTTCTTT. It encodes CASSYGTGGNTEAFF.

This clone has just a few counts. CDR3 protein: CAWDQSHNEKLFF. The CDR3 DNA follows: TGTGCCTGGGACCAAAGCCATAATGAAAAACTGTTTTTT. The rearrangement joins TRBV30 to TRBJ1-4; D unresolved. Per the germline V gene, CDR1 is GTSNPN and CDR2 is SVGIG (reference sequence). CDR3 size: 13 residues. V was pared by 5 bases and J by 4 bases, with 11 bases between.

This chain joins TRBV19 and TRBJ2-2, with 11 bases that match TRBD1. V shed 5 bases and J 5 bases; nucleotides not matched to a gene: 10. CDR1 is LNHDA and CDR2 is SQIVND in the germline V gene (reference sequence). The CDR3 has 17 residues. The CDR3 DNA reads TGTGCCAGTAGTCCAAGGTCCGGGACAGGGGGTACCGGGGAGCTGTTTTTT. This codes for CASSPRSGTGGTGELFF.

The chain carries TRBV11-2 and TRBJ2-1; D might be TRBD2 (6 bases). The CDR3 spans 15 residues. Between the trimmed V and J ends, which lost 3 bases and 2 bases, there was a span of 11 bases. The germline CDR1 and CDR2 sequences are SGHAT and FQNNGV. Here the CDR3 reads CASSLGGIAYNEQFF. In DNA, the CDR3 is TGTGCCAGCAGCTTGGGCGGGATTGCCTACAATGAGCAGTTCTTC.

V and J are TRBV5-1 and TRBJ2-1, with D unresolved. Germline CDR1 is SGHRS and CDR2 is YFSETQ. This CDR3 comprises 14 residues. Trimming took 0 bases from V and 7 from J, leaving 11 bases between them. CDR3 in amino acids: CASSLGSGLNEQFF. The CDR3 bases are TGCGCCAGCAGCTTGGGGTCCGGGCTGAATGAGCAGTTCTTC.

The V gene is TRBV2, the J gene TRBJ2-4; 13 bases are a match to TRBD2. Germline trimming cut 2 bases from V and 0 bases from J; bases unmatched to any gene: 16. This CDR3 region has 22 residues. Germline V gene sequence: CDR1 SNHLY, CDR2 FYNNEI. The CDR3 DNA reads as TGTGCCAGCAGTGAACTCCGGGGGCCGGGACTAGCGGGGCCCCTAGCCAAAAACATTCAGTACTTC. As protein: CASSELRGPGLAGPLAKNIQYF.

In this sample, this clone turned up once. The gene calls are TRBV5-1 and TRBJ2-5; D gene uncertain. The germline V and J ends were trimmed by 1 base and 1 base, with 8 bases remaining between them. Germline CDR1 SGHRS, CDR2 YFSETQ. This CDR3 has 14 amino acids. The CDR3 reads CASSLWSGQETQYF. CDR3 sequence (DNA): TGCGCCAGCAGCTTGTGGTCCGGCCAAGAGACCCAGTACTTC. Together with reference TRBV5-1 and TRBJ2-5, the CDR3 gives the full variable domain: KAGVTQTPRYLIKTRGQQVTLSCSPISGHRSVSWYQQTPGQGLQFLFEYFSETQRNKGNFPGRFSGRQFSNSRSEMNVSTLELGDSALYLCASSLWSGQETQYFGPGTRLLVL.

The chain uses TRBV19 and TRBJ1-1, with TRBD1 matching over 11 bases. V trimming: 9 bases; J trimming: 4 bases; junction bases outside the gene matches: 10. CDR1 is LNHDA and CDR2 is SQIVND in the germline V gene (reference sequence). This CDR3 contains 15 residues. Written as DNA, the CDR3 is TGTGCCAGCACGGACAGGGGGCCGCACCCCACTGAAGCTTTCTTT. It specifies CASTDRGPHPTEAFF.

The rearrangement uses TRBV5-4 and TRBJ1-6, with 7 bases matching TRBD1. Germline values: CDR1 SGHNT, CDR2 YYREEE (reference sequence). The V and J ends lost 2 bases and 8 bases, in that order; junction bases with no gene match: 4. The CDR3 is 14 residues long. The CDR3 nucleotides are TGTGCCAGCAGCTTCGGGACAGACTATTCACCCCTCCACTTT. This gives the protein CASSFGTDYSPLHF.

V usage is TRBV5-4 and J usage is TRBJ2-7; unclear D gene. The CDR3 loop spans 13 amino acids. The germline V gene encodes CDR1 SGHNT and CDR2 YYREEE (reference sequence). V dropped 3 bases and J dropped 4 bases, with 11 bases sitting between them. CDR3 nucleotides: TGTGCCAGCAGCTCCCCCTCCCGGTACGAGCAGTACTTC. The encoded protein is CASSSPSRYEQYF.

Written as DNA, the CDR3 is TGTGCCAGCAGCCTACGAGCGACAGGGGCAGATACGCAGTATTTT. Protein: CASSLRATGADTQYF. The V and J genes are TRBV11-3 and TRBJ2-3, with 8 bases matching TRBD1. This CDR3 has 15 residues. Trimming at V came to 5 bases and at J to 4 bases, leaving 8 bases not matched to a gene. Germline V gene data show CDR1 as SGHNT and CDR2 as YENEEA. Full variable domain (rest looked up from reference TRBV11-3 and TRBJ2-3): EAGVVQSPRYKIIEKKQPVAFWCNPISGHNTLYWYLQNLGQGPELLIRYENEEAVDDSQLPKDRFSAERLKGVDSTLKIQPAELGDSAVYLCASSLRATGADTQYFGPGTRLTVL.

V is TRBV29-1 and J is TRBJ2-5; no clear D. The CDR3 totals 13 residues. The V and J ends lost 4 bases and 5 bases respectively, with 14 bases between them. Germline V lookup: CDR1 SQVTM, CDR2 ANQGSEA. This chain's CDR3 is CSVVSPRTETQYF. The CDR3 nucleotides read TGCAGCGTTGTGTCACCCCGGACGGAGACCCAGTACTTC. Supplemented by reference TRBV29-1 and TRBJ2-5, the full variable domain reads SAVISQKPSRDICQRGTSLTIQCQVDSQVTMMFWYRQQPGQSLTLIATANQGSEATYESGFVIDKFPISRPNLTFSTLTVSNMSPEDSSIYLCSVVSPRTETQYFGPGTRLLVL.

This sequence joins TRBV9 and TRBJ1-6; D unclear. V lost 4 bases, J lost 0 bases, and 14 bases lay in between. This CDR3 has 17 residues. Germline CDR1 SGDLS, CDR2 YYNGEE. The CDR3 coding sequence is TGTGCCAGCAGCCCCCGGGCCGCTCCCTCCTATAATTCACCCCTCCACTTT. Translated: CASSPRAAPSYNSPLHF.

This chain connects TRBV10-1 to TRBJ2-5, with 7 bases identical to TRBD1. Looked up from germline, CDR1 is WNHNN and CDR2 is SYGVQD (reference sequence). Trimming took 7 bases from V and 4 from J; bases not matched to a gene: 6. The CDR3 totals 13 residues. Here the CDR3 DNA reads TGCGCCAGCATGGTTAACAGGGGAGAGACCCAGTACTTC. Translating it yields CASMVNRGETQYF.

The chain couples TRBV11-2 to TRBJ1-6; D may be TRBD1 (5 bases). CDR1 and CDR2 (germline): SGHAT, FQNNGV. The V end lost 1 base, the J end lost 5 bases, and 9 bases lay between the germline ends. This CDR3 contains 15 residues. The CDR3 is CASSLGGGNNSPLHF. CDR3 in DNA: TGTGCCAGCAGCTTAGGGGGGGGTAATAATTCACCCCTCCACTTT.

This chain connects TRBV9 to TRBJ2-5; no reliable D call. The V and J ends lost 4 bases and 2 bases respectively, with 9 bases between them. This CDR3 region has 13 residues. Germline CDR1 reads SGDLS; CDR2 reads YYNGEE. CDR3 bases: TGTGCCAGCAGCCCCCGCATACAAGAGACCCAGTACTTC. It translates to CASSPRIQETQYF.

The chain carries TRBV5-6 and TRBJ2-5; no definite D call. V was clipped by 3 bases and J by 5 bases, with 23 bases between them. There are 17 residues in the CDR3. Germline CDR1 SGHDT, CDR2 YYEEEE. DNA for the CDR3: TGTGCCAGCAGCTCGGTGGGTCTTTTGGGTGCTCGGGAGACCCAGTACTTC. Translating it yields CASSSVGLLGARETQYF.

This chain connects TRBV6-5 to TRBJ1-2, with a tentative D call TRBD1 (5 bases). Germline V lookup: CDR1 MNHEY, CDR2 SVGAGI. CDR3 length: 15 amino acids. V dropped 0 bases and J dropped 6 bases, with 14 bases sitting between them. CDR3 sequence reads: CASSYSVRDPHGYTF. In DNA form, the CDR3 reads TGTGCCAGCAGTTACTCCGTCAGGGACCCGCATGGCTACACCTTC.

The CDR3 region is CASRGTATEAFF. Written as DNA, the CDR3 is TGTGCCAGCAGAGGGACAGCAACTGAAGCTTTCTTT. The V gene is TRBV28, the J gene TRBJ1-1; 7 bases fit TRBD1. The V gene's germline CDR1 is MDHEN and CDR2 SYDVKM. The CDR3 is 12 residues long. The V segment lost 6 bases and the J segment 5 bases; nucleotides outside the gene matches: 3.

The rearrangement joins TRBV4-1 to TRBJ1-1, with 8 bases lining up with TRBD1. The CDR3 is made up of 15 amino acids. Germline lookup yields CDR1 MGHRA and CDR2 YSYEKL. V lost 3 bases to trimming and J lost 1 base; unmatched junction nucleotides: 4. The CDR3 is CASSHDRGPNTEAFF. In nucleotides, the CDR3 is TGCGCCAGCAGCCACGACAGGGGCCCGAACACTGAAGCTTTCTTT.

Only a few counts were recorded for this clone. The chain employs TRBV5-4 and TRBJ2-3; D is unresolved. Trimming cost V 1 base and J 0 bases, with 9 bases left between them. The CDR3 contains 15 residues. In germline, CDR1 is SGHNT, CDR2 YYREEE (reference sequence). The CDR3 region is CASSLSDGSTDTQYF. The CDR3 DNA sequence: TGTGCCAGCAGCTTGTCGGACGGGAGCACAGATACGCAGTATTTT.

The V and J genes are TRBV11-3 and TRBJ2-1; 8 bases match TRBD2. This CDR3 is built from 15 residues. The V gene's germline CDR1 is SGHNT and CDR2 YENEEA. Germline trimming cut 10 bases from V and 9 bases from J; bases unmatched to any gene: 17. The CDR3 coding sequence is TGTGCCACCCAAAGCGGGACTAGTTTGAGTGCTGAGCAGTTCTTC. Amino acids: CATQSGTSLSAEQFF.

The chain joins TRBV2 to TRBJ2-3; D is possibly TRBD2 (7 bases). The CDR3 is 15 amino acids. V lost 8 bases and J lost 1, with 16 bases in between. CDR1 and CDR2 (germline): SNHLY, FYNNEI. The CDR3 DNA follows: TGTGCCAGCGGGGGGGGCCTGTCGGGCACAGATACGCAGTATTTT. Translated: CASGGGLSGTDTQYF. Full variable domain (missing parts from reference TRBV2 and TRBJ2-3): EPEVTQTPSHQVTQMGQEVILRCVPISNHLYFYWYRQILGQKVEFLVSFYNNEISEKSEIFDDQFSVERPDGSNFTLKIRSTKLEDSAMYFCASGGGLSGTDTQYFGPGTRLTVL.

This clone was detected once. The chain links TRBV28 to TRBJ1-3; D not certain. V lost 5 bases, J lost 0 bases, and 11 bases lay in between. CDR3 length: 15 residues. In germline, CDR1 is MDHEN, CDR2 SYDVKM. CDR3 nucleotide sequence: TGTGCCAGCAGTCCACCACTGAGCTCTGGAAACACCATATATTTT. It is translated as CASSPPLSSGNTIYF.